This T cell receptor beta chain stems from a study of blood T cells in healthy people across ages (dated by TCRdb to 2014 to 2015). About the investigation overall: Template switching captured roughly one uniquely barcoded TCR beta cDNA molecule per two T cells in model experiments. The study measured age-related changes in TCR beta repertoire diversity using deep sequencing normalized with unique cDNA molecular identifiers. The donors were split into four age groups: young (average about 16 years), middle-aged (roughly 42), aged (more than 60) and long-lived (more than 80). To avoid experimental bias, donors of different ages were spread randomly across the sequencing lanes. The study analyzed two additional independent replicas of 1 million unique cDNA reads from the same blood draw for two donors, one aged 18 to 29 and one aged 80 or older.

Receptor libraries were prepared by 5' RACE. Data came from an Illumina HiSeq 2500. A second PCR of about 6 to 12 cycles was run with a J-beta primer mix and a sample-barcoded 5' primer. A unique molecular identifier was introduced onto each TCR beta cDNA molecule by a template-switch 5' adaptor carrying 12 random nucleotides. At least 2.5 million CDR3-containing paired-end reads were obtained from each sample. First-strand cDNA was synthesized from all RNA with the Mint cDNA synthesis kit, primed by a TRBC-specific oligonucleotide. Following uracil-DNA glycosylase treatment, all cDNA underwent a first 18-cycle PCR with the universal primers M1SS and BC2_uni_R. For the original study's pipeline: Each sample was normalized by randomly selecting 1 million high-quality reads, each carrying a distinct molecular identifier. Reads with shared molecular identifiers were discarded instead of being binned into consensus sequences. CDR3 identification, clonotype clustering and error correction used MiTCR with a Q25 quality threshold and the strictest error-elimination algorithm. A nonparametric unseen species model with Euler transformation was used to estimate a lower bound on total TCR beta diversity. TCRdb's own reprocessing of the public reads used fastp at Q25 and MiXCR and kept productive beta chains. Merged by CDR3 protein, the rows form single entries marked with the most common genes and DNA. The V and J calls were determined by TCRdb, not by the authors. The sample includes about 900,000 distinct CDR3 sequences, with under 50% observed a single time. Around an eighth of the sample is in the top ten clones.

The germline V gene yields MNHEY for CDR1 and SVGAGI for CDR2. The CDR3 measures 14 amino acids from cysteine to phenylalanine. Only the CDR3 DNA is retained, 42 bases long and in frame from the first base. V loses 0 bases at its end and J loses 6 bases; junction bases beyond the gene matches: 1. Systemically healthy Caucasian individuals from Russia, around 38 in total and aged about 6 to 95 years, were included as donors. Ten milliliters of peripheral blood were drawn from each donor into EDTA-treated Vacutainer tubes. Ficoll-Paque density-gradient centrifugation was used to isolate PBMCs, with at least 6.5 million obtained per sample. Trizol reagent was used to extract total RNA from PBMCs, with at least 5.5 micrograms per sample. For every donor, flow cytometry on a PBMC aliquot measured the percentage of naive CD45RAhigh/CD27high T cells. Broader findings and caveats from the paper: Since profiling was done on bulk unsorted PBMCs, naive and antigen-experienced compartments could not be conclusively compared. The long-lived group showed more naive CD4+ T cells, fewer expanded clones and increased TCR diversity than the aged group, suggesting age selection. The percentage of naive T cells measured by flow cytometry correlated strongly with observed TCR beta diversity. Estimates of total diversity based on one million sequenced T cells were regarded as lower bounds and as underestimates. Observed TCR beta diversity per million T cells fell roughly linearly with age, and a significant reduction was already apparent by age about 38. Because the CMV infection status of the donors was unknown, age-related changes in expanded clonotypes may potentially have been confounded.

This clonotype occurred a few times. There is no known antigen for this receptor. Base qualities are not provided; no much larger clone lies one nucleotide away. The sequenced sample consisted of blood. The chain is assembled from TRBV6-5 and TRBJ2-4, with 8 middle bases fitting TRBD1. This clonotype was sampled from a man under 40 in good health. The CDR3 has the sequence CASSYSGTGNIQYF. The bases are TGTGCCAGCAGTTACTCAGGGACAGGAAACATTCAGTACTTC.